The rows below give T cell receptor beta chains drawn from one sample of a study of identical twins. TCRdb independently ran MiXCR on the 5' RACE reads; one entry per CDR3 protein. Seen here are roughly 470,000 distinct CDR3 sequences, over 11% observed once, and the top ten hold around 0.98%. This same sample was also part of a study on yellow fever vaccine responses in identical twins.

The material sequenced was CD4+ T cells sorted from blood. All receptors derive from a woman younger than 30 in good health. Each CDR3 is given with its conserved first and last residue. The order of the fields is clone size, CDR3 length, J gene, V gene, D gene, CDR3 DNA, CDR3 protein. The D gene is left open where the match is weak. The listing skips clone size in some rows; elsewhere it reads once, few, many or a size class.

clone_size: NA; cdr3_length: 12; j_call: TRBJ2-1; v_call: TRBV18; d_call: NA; cdr3_nt: TGTGCCAGCTCGAAGCTAAACAATGAGCAGTTCTTC; cdr3_aa: CASSKLNNEQFF
clone_size: many; cdr3_length: 14; j_call: TRBJ2-1; v_call: TRBV10-3; d_call: NA; cdr3_nt: TGTGCCATCAGTCAATCGGGACCCTACAATGAGCAGTTCTTC; cdr3_aa: CAISQSGPYNEQFF
clone_size: NA; cdr3_length: 16; j_call: TRBJ2-1; v_call: TRBV7-9; d_call: TRBD2; cdr3_nt: TGTGCCAGCGGCACAGCTAGCGGGAGAACCTACAATGAGCAGTTCTTC; cdr3_aa: CASGTASGRTYNEQFF
clone_size: NA; cdr3_length: 14; j_call: TRBJ1-5; v_call: TRBV6-2/TRBV6-3; d_call: NA; cdr3_nt: TGTGCCAGCAGCGACGGACATCCTACTCAGCCCCAGCATTTT; cdr3_aa: CASSDGHPTQPQHF
clone_size: many; cdr3_length: 17; j_call: TRBJ1-5; v_call: TRBV10-3; d_call: NA; cdr3_nt: TGTGCCATCAGTGACCCTAAGAAGGGGGGGCCCGATCAGCCCCAGCATTTT; cdr3_aa: CAISDPKKGGPDQPQHF
clone_size: NA; cdr3_length: 17; j_call: TRBJ2-3; v_call: TRBV5-6; d_call: TRBD2; cdr3_nt: TGTGCCAGCAGCTCCTTGACTAGCGGGGGGGCTGAAGATACGCAGTATTTT; cdr3_aa: CASSSLTSGGAEDTQYF
clone_size: NA; cdr3_length: 16; j_call: TRBJ2-1; v_call: TRBV6-2/TRBV6-3; d_call: TRBD2; cdr3_nt: TGTGCCAGCACCATACTAGCGGGAGGGCCTAGCAATGAGCAGTTCTTC; cdr3_aa: CASTILAGGPSNEQFF
clone_size: few; cdr3_length: 19; j_call: TRBJ2-2; v_call: TRBV11-2; d_call: TRBD2; cdr3_nt: TGTGCCAGCAGCTTCGGGGCTCTAGCGGGCACAGTAAACACCGGGGAGCTGTTTTTT; cdr3_aa: CASSFGALAGTVNTGELFF
clone_size: NA; cdr3_length: 14; j_call: TRBJ1-1; v_call: TRBV25-1; d_call: TRBD1; cdr3_nt: TGTGCCAGCAGTGGGACAGGGGGAAAGACTGAAGCTTTCTTT; cdr3_aa: CASSGTGGKTEAFF
clone_size: few; cdr3_length: 19; j_call: TRBJ2-6; v_call: TRBV9; d_call: TRBD1; cdr3_nt: TGTGCCAGCAGCTTCGGACCGGGACAGATAATAGCTGGGGCCAACGTCCTGACTTTC; cdr3_aa: CASSFGPGQIIAGANVLTF